This paragraph reports one T cell receptor (beta chain). Its antigen remains unidentified. This record belongs to a study of shared clonotypes between healthy human individuals. About the study: Aged 18 to 49, the donors were a couple of women and a few men. Donors had three CD4 naive, three CD4 memory, two CD8 naive and one CD8 memory plate apiece.

CDR1 and CDR2 from the germline V gene are MDHEN and SYDVKM. V lost 5 bases to trimming and J lost 2 bases, with 13 bases between them. The CDR3 contains 14 residues. The study, taken as a whole, reports: Non-shared clonotypes had lower generation probabilities than those shared by all four donors.

Assay: immunoSEQ multiplex PCR; the TCRdb copy retains only in-frame clones and omits some. The sample holds 1.4 million to 1.5 million clones, around 95% seen once. The chain employs TRBV28 and TRBJ2-7; D might be TRBD1 or TRBD2, each matching 5 bases. The origin of this receptor is a young man in good health. Sequencing was carried out using naive CD4+ T cells sorted from blood. This sample's subset: CD45RA+ positively selected. The CDR3 DNA sequence: TGTGCCAGCAGTCGCCTCCGGGACCCCTACGAGCAGTACTTC. Its protein is CASSRLRDPYEQYF.